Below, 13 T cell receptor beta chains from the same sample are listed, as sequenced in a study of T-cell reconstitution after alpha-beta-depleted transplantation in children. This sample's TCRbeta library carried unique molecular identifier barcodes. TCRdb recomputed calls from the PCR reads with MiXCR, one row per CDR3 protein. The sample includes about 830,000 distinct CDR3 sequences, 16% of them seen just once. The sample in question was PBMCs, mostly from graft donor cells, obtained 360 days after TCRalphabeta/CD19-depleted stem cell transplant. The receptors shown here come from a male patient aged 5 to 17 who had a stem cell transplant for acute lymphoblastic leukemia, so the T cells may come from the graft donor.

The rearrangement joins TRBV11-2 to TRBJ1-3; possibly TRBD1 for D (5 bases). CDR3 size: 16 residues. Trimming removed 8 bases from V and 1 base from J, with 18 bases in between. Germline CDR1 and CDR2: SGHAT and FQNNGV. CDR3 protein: CASGSPGRRSGNTIYF. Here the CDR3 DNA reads TGTGCCAGCGGCTCCCCGGGACGGAGATCTGGAAACACCATATATTTT.

The CDR3 loop is CASSFVRGPSTDTQYF. The CDR3 DNA follows: TGCGCCAGCAGCTTCGTAAGAGGGCCCAGCACAGATACGCAGTATTTT. The rearrangement links TRBV5-1 to TRBJ2-3; D is possibly TRBD2 (5 bases). CDR3 size: 16 residues. CDR1 is SGHRS, CDR2 YFSETQ, per germline. The V end lost 2 bases, the J end lost 0 bases, and 13 bases lay between the germline ends.

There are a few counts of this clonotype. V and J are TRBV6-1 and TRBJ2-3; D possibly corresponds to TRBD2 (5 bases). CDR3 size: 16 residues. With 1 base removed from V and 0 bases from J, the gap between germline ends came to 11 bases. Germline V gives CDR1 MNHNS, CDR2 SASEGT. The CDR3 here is CASSEVATGSTDTQYF. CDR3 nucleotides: TGTGCCAGCAGTGAAGTTGCGACGGGAAGCACAGATACGCAGTATTTT.

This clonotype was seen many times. The CDR3 loop is CASRPWAANTGELFF. CDR3 bases: TGCGCCAGCAGACCCTGGGCGGCGAACACCGGGGAGCTGTTTTTT. V is TRBV5-1 and J is TRBJ2-2; D is ambiguous. CDR1 and CDR2 from the germline V gene are SGHRS and YFSETQ. The CDR3 consists of 15 residues. The V and J ends lost 5 bases and 0 bases respectively, with 11 bases between them.

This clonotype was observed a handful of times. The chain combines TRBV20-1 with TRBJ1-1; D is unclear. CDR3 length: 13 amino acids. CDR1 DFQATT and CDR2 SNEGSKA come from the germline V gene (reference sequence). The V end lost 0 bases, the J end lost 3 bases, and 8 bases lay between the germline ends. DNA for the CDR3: TGCAGTGCTAGAGAGAGGGATGACACTGAAGCTTTCTTT. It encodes CSARERDDTEAFF.

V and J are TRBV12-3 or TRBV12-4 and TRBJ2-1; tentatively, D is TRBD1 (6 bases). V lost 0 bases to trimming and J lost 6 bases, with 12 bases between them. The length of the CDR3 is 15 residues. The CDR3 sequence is CASSLAERGFNEQFF. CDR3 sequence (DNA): TGTGCCAGCAGTTTAGCGGAGAGGGGGTTCAATGAGCAGTTCTTC.

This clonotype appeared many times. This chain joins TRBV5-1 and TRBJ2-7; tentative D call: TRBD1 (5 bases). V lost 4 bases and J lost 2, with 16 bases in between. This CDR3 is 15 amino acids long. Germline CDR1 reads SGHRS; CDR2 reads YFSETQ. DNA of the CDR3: TGCGCCAGCAGCCCCTGGCTCGGACAAACCTACGAGCAGTACTTC. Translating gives CASSPWLGQTYEQYF.

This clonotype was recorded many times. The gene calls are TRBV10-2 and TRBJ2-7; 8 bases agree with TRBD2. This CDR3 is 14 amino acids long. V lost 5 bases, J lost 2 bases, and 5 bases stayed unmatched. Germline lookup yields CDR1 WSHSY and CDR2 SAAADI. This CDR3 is CASSRGLATYEQYF. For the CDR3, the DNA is TGCGCCAGCAGTCGTGGACTAGCCACCTACGAGCAGTACTTC.

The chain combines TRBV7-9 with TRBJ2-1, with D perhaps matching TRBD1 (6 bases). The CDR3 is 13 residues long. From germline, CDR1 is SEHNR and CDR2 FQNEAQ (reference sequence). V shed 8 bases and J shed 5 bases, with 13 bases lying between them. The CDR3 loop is CASLSTGNNEQFF. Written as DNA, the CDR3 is TGTGCCAGCCTTTCGACAGGTAACAATGAGCAGTTCTTC.

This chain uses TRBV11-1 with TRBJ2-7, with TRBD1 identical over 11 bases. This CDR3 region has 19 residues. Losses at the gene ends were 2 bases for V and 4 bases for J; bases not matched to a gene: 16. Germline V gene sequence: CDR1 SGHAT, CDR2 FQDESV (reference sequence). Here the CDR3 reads CASSLFRWTGGTNTYEQYF. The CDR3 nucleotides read TGTGCCAGCAGCTTATTTCGTTGGACAGGGGGCACAAATACTTACGAGCAGTACTTC.

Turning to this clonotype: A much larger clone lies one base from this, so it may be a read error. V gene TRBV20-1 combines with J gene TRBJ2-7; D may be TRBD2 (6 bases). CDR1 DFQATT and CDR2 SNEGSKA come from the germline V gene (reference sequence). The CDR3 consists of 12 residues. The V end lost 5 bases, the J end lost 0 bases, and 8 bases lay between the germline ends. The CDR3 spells CSADGGSYEQYF. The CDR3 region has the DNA TGCAGTGCTGACGGGGGCTCCTACGAGCAGTACTTC.

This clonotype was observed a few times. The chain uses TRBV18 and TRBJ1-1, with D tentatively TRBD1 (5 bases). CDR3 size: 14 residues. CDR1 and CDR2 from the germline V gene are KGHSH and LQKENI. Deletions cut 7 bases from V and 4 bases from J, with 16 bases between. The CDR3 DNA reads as TGTGCCAGCTGGATACGGGGCGATCGCACTGAAGCTTTCTTT. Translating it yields CASWIRGDRTEAFF.

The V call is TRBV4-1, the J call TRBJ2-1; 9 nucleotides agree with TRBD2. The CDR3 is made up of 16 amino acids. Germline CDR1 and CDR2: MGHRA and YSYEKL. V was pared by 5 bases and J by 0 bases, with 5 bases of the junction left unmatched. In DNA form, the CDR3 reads TGCGCCAGCAGCTCTAGCGGGGTAAACTCCTACAATGAGCAGTTCTTC. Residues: CASSSSGVNSYNEQFF.